Presented here are 15 T cell receptor beta chains from one specimen sequenced in a study of blood T cell repertoires in COVID-19. The protocol was immunoSEQ multiplex PCR, while the TCRdb copy is restricted to in-frame clones and leaves out a portion. The table has fewer than 350,000 clones, 85% seen once; the top ten hold around 1.9%. Sequenced material: PBMCs or T cells enriched from blood (not recorded which). These receptors were obtained from a young woman who had been exposed to COVID-19.

In its sample, this clone was seen once. The chain recombines TRBV7-9 with TRBJ1-1, with 8 bases identical to TRBD1. The CDR3 extends over 15 amino acids. Trimming removed 5 bases from V and 4 bases from J; junction bases left unmatched: 9. The germline V gene encodes CDR1 SEHNR and CDR2 FQNEAQ (reference sequence). CDR3 in DNA: TGTGCCAGCAGCGCCACAGGGGGGAGCCTCACTGAAGCTTTCTTT. Protein sequence: CASSATGGSLTEAFF.

The CDR3 protein is CATSDPRVGPSYEQYF. The DNA for the CDR3 is TGTGCCACCAGTGACCCCCGGGTAGGTCCCTCCTACGAGCAGTACTTC. The rearrangement links TRBV24-1 to TRBJ2-7, with no clear D. Trimming stripped 4 bases from V and 0 bases from J, with 15 bases between. CDR1 and CDR2 from the germline V gene are KGHDR and SFDVKD. This CDR3 comprises 16 residues.

This clone was seen just once. The rearrangement uses TRBV19 and TRBJ1-4; a weak D match, TRBD1 (6 bases). V gave up 5 bases and J gave up 0 bases, with 10 bases separating them. Germline V lookup: CDR1 LNHDA, CDR2 SQIVND (reference sequence). This CDR3 region has 15 residues. The DNA for the CDR3 is TGTGCCAGTAGTTCAGGGGAGTCAACTAATGAAAAACTGTTTTTT. Protein sequence: CASSSGESTNEKLFF. Supplemented by reference TRBV19 and TRBJ1-4, the full variable domain reads DGGITQSPKYLFRKEGQNVTLSCEQNLNHDAMYWYRQDPGQGLRLIYYSQIVNDFQKGDIAEGYSVSREKKESFPLTVTSAQKNPTAFYLCASSSGESTNEKLFFGSGTQLSVL.

The chain carries TRBV27 and TRBJ1-5, with D maybe TRBD1 (6 bases). The CDR3 is 14 amino acids. CDR1 is MNHEY, CDR2 SMNVEV, per germline (reference sequence). Deletions cut 6 bases from V and 7 bases from J, with 16 bases between. The CDR3 DNA reads TGTGCCAGCAGCCGAGCAGGGGTCCAACAGCCCCAGCATTTT. Encoded protein: CASSRAGVQQPQHF.

This clone was recorded once. Additional DNA sequences in this sample encode the identical CDR3. CDR3 protein: CASSPSYEQYF. CDR3 coding DNA: TGTGCCAGCAGCCCCTCTTACGAGCAGTACTTC. This sequence joins TRBV7-9 and TRBJ2-7; D not certain. V lost 5 bases, J lost 4 bases, and 6 bases lay in between. The CDR3 sequence is 11 residues long. Germline lookup yields CDR1 SEHNR and CDR2 FQNEAQ (reference sequence).

This chain connects TRBV3-1 (or the pseudogene TRBV3-2) to TRBJ1-6, with D tentatively TRBD1 (5 bases). The CDR3 length is 15 residues. CDR1 LGHDT and CDR2 YNNKEL come from the germline V gene (reference sequence). Trimming left V 3 bases short and J 8 bases short, with 14 bases between. The CDR3 nucleotides read TGTGCCAGCAGCCATGTCAGGGCCATGGATTCACCCCTCCACTTT. Its protein product is CASSHVRAMDSPLHF.

The V gene is TRBV29-1, the J gene TRBJ2-5; D unclear. The germline V gene encodes CDR1 SQVTM and CDR2 ANQGSEA. Trimming shortened V by 1 base and J by 4 bases, and 10 bases separated the two germline ends. There are 13 residues in the CDR3. The DNA for the CDR3 is TGCAGCGTTGAAGGACACTCTGGAGAGACCCAGTACTTC. The encoded protein is CSVEGHSGETQYF.

V usage is TRBV27 and J usage is TRBJ1-3; possible D gene TRBD1, 5 bases. Germline CDR1 and CDR2: MNHEY and SMNVEV (reference sequence). V was shortened by 2 bases and J by 6 bases, with 11 bases between the two germline ends. The CDR3 contains 14 residues. The CDR3 bases are TGTGCCAGCAGTTTAAGGGGAAACGAAAACACCATATATTTT. Translating it yields CASSLRGNENTIYF.

J is TRBJ2-5 and V is TRBV15; TRBD2 agrees at 9 bases. This CDR3 comprises 16 residues. V shed 3 bases, J shed 5 bases, and the junction held 10 bases outside the gene matches. CDR1 LNHNV and CDR2 YYDKDF come from the germline V gene (reference sequence). The CDR3 loop reads CATSSRSRGGRETQYF. The CDR3, as DNA: TGTGCCACCAGCAGTAGGTCGCGGGGGGGCAGGGAGACCCAGTACTTC.

The chain combines TRBV5-1 with TRBJ2-7, with TRBD2 identical over 8 bases. The CDR3 length is 13 residues. V dropped 7 bases and J dropped 7; count of bases not matched to a gene: 10. Germline V gene data show CDR1 as SGHRS and CDR2 as YFSETQ. The CDR3 DNA reads as TGCGCCAGCGGCACCAGCGGGAGCGGGGAGCAGTACTTC. Amino acids: CASGTSGSGEQYF.

The chain joins TRBV18 to TRBJ2-5; D may be TRBD1 (5 bases). The CDR3 runs to 14 residues. V was pared by 3 bases and J by 1 base, with 9 bases between. Per the germline V gene, CDR1 is KGHSH and CDR2 is LQKENI. The CDR3 loop reads CASSPPGIQETQYF. The CDR3 DNA reads as TGTGCCAGCTCACCCCCAGGGATCCAAGAGACCCAGTACTTC.

The chain uses TRBV7-6 and TRBJ1-3; D is uncertain. Trimming took off 5 bases at V and 0 bases at J, with 11 bases between the two ends. CDR1 SGHVS and CDR2 FNYEAQ come from the germline V gene. The CDR3 spans 15 residues. For the CDR3, the DNA is TGTGCCAGCAGCCCCCTCAAGAGCTCTGGAAACACCATATATTTT. As protein: CASSPLKSSGNTIYF.

V usage is TRBV15 and J usage is TRBJ2-7; 8 bases line up with TRBD1. V shed 5 bases and J 1 base; nucleotides not matched to a gene: 10. CDR3 length: 16 residues. CDR1 is LNHNV and CDR2 is YYDKDF in the germline V gene (reference sequence). The CDR3 nucleotides read TGTGCCACCAGCGGTCCCGGAGGACAGGGTTCCTACGAGCAGTACTTC. Protein product: CATSGPGGQGSYEQYF.

This CDR3 is CASRLGQARYTEAFF. In nucleotides, the CDR3 is TGTGCCAGTAGACTCGGACAGGCTCGGTACACTGAAGCTTTCTTT. This chain links TRBV19 with TRBJ1-1, with 7 positions matching TRBD1. Germline CDR1 and CDR2: LNHDA and SQIVND (reference sequence). The V gene end was trimmed by 6 bases and the J gene end by 3 bases; junction bases not matched to a gene: 10. The CDR3 has 15 amino acids.

V usage is TRBV2 and J usage is TRBJ1-4; D unclear. The CDR3 is 11 residues long. V lost 8 bases, J lost 8 bases, and 9 bases lay in between. The germline V gene encodes CDR1 SNHLY and CDR2 FYNNEI. CDR3 residues: CASSGSEKLFF. CDR3 DNA: TGTGCCAGCTCTGGTAGCGAAAAACTGTTTTTT.